This is a list of T cell receptor beta chains from one sample in a study of low-dose radiotherapy and immunotherapy resistance in tumors. TCRdb re-called the reads through MiXCR, storing one row per CDR3 protein. This table holds around 80,000 distinct CDR3 sequences, around a sixth found once. Sequencing used PBMCs, obtained after low-dose radiotherapy plus immunotherapy. These receptors all come from a male donor with prostate cancer. Both conserved end residues are part of each CDR3. The order of the fields is V gene, J gene, D gene, clone size, CDR3 DNA, CDR3 protein. D genes are given only for firm matches. The listing skips clone size in some rows; elsewhere it reads once, few, many or a size class.

TRBV4-3	TRBJ2-2	TRBD1	many	TGCGCCAGCAGCCCGACAGGGGGAGAGGCCGGGGAGCTGTTTTTT	CASSPTGGEAGELFF
TRBV14	TRBJ1-4	.	few	TGTGCCAGCAGCCAAGGAACACTTAATGAAAAACTGTTTTTT	CASSQGTLNEKLFF
TRBV7-2	TRBJ2-5	TRBD1	.	TGTGCCAGCAGCTATGACAGGGGGGCCCAAGAGACCCAGTACTTC	CASSYDRGAQETQYF
TRBV3-1	TRBJ2-1	TRBD2	many	TGTGCCAGCAGCCCCAGACTAGCGGATAGGAGCTCCTACAATGAGCAGTTCTTC	CASSPRLADRSSYNEQFF
TRBV20-1	TRBJ2-1	.	many	TGCAGTGCAAGTTCGGATGAGCAGTTCTTC	CSASSDEQFF
TRBV29-1	TRBJ2-5	TRBD1	many	TGCAGCGTTGGAGGGGGCGCGGAGACCCAGTACTTC	CSVGGGAETQYF
TRBV28	TRBJ2-1	TRBD2	.	TGTGCCAGCAGTTTGAGACCAGCGGGGCACAATGAGCAGTTCTTC	CASSLRPAGHNEQFF
TRBV28	TRBJ2-5	TRBD2	many	TGTGCCAGTGGGGGGGGAGCCGGGGAGACCCAGTACTTC	CASGGGAGETQYF
TRBV19	TRBJ1-4	TRBD1	few	TGTGCCAGTAGTATAGTCTCCGACAGGGGAGAAAAACTGTTTTTT	CASSIVSDRGEKLFF
TRBV20-1	TRBJ2-2	.	many	TGCAGTGCTAGAGAGATCTTCGGGGAGCTGTTTTTT	CSAREIFGELFF
TRBV5-1	TRBJ2-3	TRBD2	many	TGCGCCAGCAGCTTGCTAGCGGGACCTAGCACAGATACGCAGTATTTT	CASSLLAGPSTDTQYF
TRBV20-1	TRBJ2-1	TRBD1	.	TGCAGTGCTAGAAGGGACAGCTACAATGAGCAGTTCTTC	CSARRDSYNEQFF
TRBV21-1	TRBJ2-7	.	many	TGTGCCAGCAGCAAATCCGTAGACGAGCAGTACTTC	CASSKSVDEQYF
TRBV19	TRBJ1-1	TRBD1	.	TGTGCCACCAAGGACAGGCTAGGAGTGAACACTGAAGCTTTCTTT	CATKDRLGVNTEAFF
TRBV11-1	TRBJ2-3	.	many	TGTGCCAGCAGCACTCACAGCACAGATACGCAGTATTTT	CASSTHSTDTQYF
TRBV12-3/TRBV12-4	TRBJ1-2	.	.	TGTGCCAGCAGCCAGGACAGAAACTATGGCTACACCTTC	CASSQDRNYGYTF
TRBV6-2/TRBV6-3	TRBJ2-1	.	many	TGTGCCAGCAGTGAATCGACGGGATCTCCCAATGAGCAGTTCTTC	CASSESTGSPNEQFF
TRBV28	TRBJ2-7	.	medium-sized	TGTGCCAGCACCAGTGACTACGAGCAGTACTTC	CASTSDYEQYF
TRBV5-1	TRBJ2-1	TRBD2	.	TGCGCCAGCAGCTTGGGGCGACTAGCGGGGAGGACCAGCGACAATGAGCAGTTCTTC	CASSLGRLAGRTSDNEQFF
TRBV27	TRBJ1-1	.	many	TGTGCCAGCAGCACAACAGGGTCCCGCACTGAAGCTTTCTTT	CASSTTGSRTEAFF
TRBV28	TRBJ2-5	TRBD2	many	TGTGCCAGCAGCTCCCCGGTTGGTCTAGCGGGAGGAGAGACCCAGTACTTC	CASSSPVGLAGGETQYF
TRBV5-6	TRBJ1-6	.	many	TGTGCCAGCAGCCCCCCCGGACAGCTTCTTAATTCACCCCTCCACTTT	CASSPPGQLLNSPLHF
TRBV2	TRBJ1-5	.	many	TGTGCCAGCAGCCCGGGGAGAAGCAATCAGCCCCAGCATTTT	CASSPGRSNQPQHF
TRBV25-1	TRBJ1-6	.	.	TGTGCCAGCAGTGAATCCCAGGGAGGTAATTCACCCCTCCACTTT	CASSESQGGNSPLHF
TRBV20-1	TRBJ2-5	.	.	TGCAGTGCTATTGGGGGAGAGAAAAAGACCCAGTACTTC	CSAIGGEKKTQYF
TRBV7-2	TRBJ1-6	.	many	TGTGCCAGCAGCGACGTTCGGACAGTTAATTCACCCCTCCACTTT	CASSDVRTVNSPLHF
TRBV5-1	TRBJ1-1	.	many	TGCGCCAGTCTGAACGCTCCACAGGCGACTGAAGCTTTCTTT	CASLNAPQATEAFF
TRBV28	TRBJ2-3	TRBD2	many	TGTGCCAGTGCCGGGACTAGCGGGAGGACCTACACAGATACGCAGTATTTT	CASAGTSGRTYTDTQYF
TRBV6-2/TRBV6-3	TRBJ2-7	TRBD2	.	TGTGCCAGCAGTTTGACTAGCGGGACCTCCTACGAGCAGTACTTC	CASSLTSGTSYEQYF